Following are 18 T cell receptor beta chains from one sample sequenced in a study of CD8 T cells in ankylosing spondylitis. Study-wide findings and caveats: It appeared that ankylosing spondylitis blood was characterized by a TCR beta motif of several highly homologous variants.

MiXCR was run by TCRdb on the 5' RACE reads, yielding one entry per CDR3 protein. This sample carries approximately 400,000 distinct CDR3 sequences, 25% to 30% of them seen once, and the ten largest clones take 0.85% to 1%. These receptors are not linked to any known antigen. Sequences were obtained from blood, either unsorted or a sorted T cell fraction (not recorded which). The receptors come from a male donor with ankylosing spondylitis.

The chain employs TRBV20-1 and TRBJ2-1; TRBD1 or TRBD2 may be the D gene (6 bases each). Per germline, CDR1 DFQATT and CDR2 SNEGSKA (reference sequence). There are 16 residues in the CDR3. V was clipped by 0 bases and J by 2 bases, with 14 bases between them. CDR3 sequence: CSARDQGLATYNEQFF. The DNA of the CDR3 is TGCAGTGCTAGAGATCAGGGGCTAGCGACCTACAATGAGCAGTTCTTC.

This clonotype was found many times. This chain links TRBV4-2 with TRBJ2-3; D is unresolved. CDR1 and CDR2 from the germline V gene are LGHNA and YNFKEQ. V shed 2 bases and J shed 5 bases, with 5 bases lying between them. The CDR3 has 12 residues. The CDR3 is CASSQREDTQYF. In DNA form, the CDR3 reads TGTGCCAGCAGCCAAAGGGAAGATACGCAGTATTTT.

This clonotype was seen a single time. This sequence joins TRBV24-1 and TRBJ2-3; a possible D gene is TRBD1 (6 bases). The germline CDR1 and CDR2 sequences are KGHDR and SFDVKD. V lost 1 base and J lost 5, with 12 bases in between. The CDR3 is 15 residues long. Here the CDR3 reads CATSDLTQGLDTQYF. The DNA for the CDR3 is TGTGCCACCAGTGATTTAACCCAGGGGCTAGATACGCAGTATTTT.

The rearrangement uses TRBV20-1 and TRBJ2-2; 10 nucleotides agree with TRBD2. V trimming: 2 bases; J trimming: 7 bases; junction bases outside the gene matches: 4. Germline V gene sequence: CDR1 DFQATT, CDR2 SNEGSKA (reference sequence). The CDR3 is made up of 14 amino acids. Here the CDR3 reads CSARLAGVLGELFF. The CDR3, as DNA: TGCAGTGCTAGACTAGCGGGAGTTCTCGGGGAGCTGTTTTTT.

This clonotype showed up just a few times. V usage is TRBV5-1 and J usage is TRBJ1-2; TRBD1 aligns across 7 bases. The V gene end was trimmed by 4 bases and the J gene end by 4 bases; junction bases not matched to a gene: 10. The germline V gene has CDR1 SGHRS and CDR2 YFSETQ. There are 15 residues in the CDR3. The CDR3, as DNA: TGCGCCAGCAGCCCGGCGACAGGGAAAAGCTATGGCTACACCTTC. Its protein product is CASSPATGKSYGYTF.

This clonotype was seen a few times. The DNA for the CDR3 is TGTGCCAGCAGCATGTCCGGAGATACGCAGTATTTT. Its protein is CASSMSGDTQYF. The V and J genes are TRBV28 and TRBJ2-3; D not resolved. The CDR3 has 12 amino acids. Trimming took 6 bases from V and 5 from J, leaving 9 bases between them. Germline values: CDR1 MDHEN, CDR2 SYDVKM.

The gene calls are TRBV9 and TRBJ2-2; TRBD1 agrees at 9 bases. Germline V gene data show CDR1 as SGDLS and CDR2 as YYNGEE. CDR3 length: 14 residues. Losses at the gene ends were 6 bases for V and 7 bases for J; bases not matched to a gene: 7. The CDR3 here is CASTPRTGDGELFF. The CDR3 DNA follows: TGTGCCAGCACCCCGAGGACAGGGGACGGGGAGCTGTTTTTT.

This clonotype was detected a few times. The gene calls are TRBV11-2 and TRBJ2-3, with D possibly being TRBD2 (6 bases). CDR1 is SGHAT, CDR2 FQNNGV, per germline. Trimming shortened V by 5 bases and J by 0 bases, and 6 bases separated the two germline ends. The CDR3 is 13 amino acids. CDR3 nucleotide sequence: TGTGCCAGCAGCGGGACTAGCACAGATACGCAGTATTTT. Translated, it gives CASSGTSTDTQYF.

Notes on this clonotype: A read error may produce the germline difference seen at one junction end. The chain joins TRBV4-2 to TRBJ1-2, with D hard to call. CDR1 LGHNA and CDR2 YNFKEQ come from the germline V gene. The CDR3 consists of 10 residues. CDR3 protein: CASSQGALSF. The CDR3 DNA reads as TGTGCCAGCAGCCAAGGCGCTCTCTCCTTC.

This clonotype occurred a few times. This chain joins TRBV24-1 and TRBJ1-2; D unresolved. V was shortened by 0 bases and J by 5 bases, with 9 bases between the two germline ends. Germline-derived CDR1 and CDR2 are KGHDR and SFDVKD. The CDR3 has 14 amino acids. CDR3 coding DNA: TGTGCCACCAGTGATTTGAAGTCGAAGTATGGCTACACCTTC. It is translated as CATSDLKSKYGYTF.

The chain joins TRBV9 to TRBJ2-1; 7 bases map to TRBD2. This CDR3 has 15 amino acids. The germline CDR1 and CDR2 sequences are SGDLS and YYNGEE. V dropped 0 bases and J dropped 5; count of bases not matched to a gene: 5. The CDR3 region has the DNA TGTGCCAGCAGCGTAGGCGGGAGTAACAACAATGAGCAGTTCTTC. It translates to CASSVGGSNNNEQFF.

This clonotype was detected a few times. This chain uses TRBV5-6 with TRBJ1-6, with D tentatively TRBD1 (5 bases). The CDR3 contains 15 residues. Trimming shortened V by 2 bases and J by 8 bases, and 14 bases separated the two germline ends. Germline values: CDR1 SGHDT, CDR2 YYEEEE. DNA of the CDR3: TGTGCCAGCAGCTTCAGGGTGCTGAGTTATTCACCCCTCCACTTT. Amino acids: CASSFRVLSYSPLHF.

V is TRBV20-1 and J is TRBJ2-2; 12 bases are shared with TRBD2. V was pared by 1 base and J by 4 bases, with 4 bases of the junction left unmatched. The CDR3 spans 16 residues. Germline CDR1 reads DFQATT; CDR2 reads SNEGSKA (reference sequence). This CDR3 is CSARGLAGEVTGELFF. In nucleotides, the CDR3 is TGCAGTGCTAGAGGACTAGCGGGAGAAGTCACCGGGGAGCTGTTTTTT.

CDR3 loop: CASSRQGDQNTGELFF. The CDR3 bases are TGCGCCAGCAGCAGACAGGGGGACCAGAACACCGGGGAGCTGTTTTTT. The chain carries TRBV5-1 and TRBJ2-2, with TRBD1 matching 9 bases. The CDR3 sequence is 16 residues long. Germline V gene data show CDR1 as SGHRS and CDR2 as YFSETQ. The ends lost 4 bases at V and 1 base at J; junction bases unmatched: 5. Variable domain in full (rest from reference TRBV5-1 and TRBJ2-2): KAGVTQTPRYLIKTRGQQVTLSCSPISGHRSVSWYQQTPGQGLQFLFEYFSETQRNKGNFPGRFSGRQFSNSRSEMNVSTLELGDSALYLCASSRQGDQNTGELFFGEGSRLTVL.

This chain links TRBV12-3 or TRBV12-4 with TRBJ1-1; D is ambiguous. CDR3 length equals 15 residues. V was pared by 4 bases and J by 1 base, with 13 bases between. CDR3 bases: TGTGCCAGCAGTTCAAGCCCGACGGCGAACACTGAAGCTTTCTTT. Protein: CASSSSPTANTEAFF.

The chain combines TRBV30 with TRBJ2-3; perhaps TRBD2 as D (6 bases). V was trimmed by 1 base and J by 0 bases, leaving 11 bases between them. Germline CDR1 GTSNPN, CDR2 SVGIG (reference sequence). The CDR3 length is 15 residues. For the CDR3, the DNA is TGTGCCTGGAGTGGTGTCAGCGGGAGCACAGATACGCAGTATTTT. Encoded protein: CAWSGVSGSTDTQYF.

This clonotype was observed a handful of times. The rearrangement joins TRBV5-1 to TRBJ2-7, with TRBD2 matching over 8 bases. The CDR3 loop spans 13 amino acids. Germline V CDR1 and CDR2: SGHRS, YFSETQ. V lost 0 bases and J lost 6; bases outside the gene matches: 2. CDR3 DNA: TGCGCCAGCAGCTTGGTGAGCGGGGGCGAGCAGTACTTC. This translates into CASSLVSGGEQYF.

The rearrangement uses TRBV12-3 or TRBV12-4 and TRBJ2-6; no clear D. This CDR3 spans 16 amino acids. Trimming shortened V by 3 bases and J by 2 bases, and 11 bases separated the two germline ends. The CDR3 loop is CASSFGPDPGANVLTF. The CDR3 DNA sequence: TGTGCCAGCAGTTTCGGCCCGGACCCTGGGGCCAACGTCCTGACTTTC.